The rows below give T cell receptor beta chains drawn from one sample of a study of T cell repertoires in cytomegalovirus infection. MiXCR, run by TCRdb on the reads, gives a single entry per CDR3 protein. Here the sample spans 550,000 to 700,000 distinct CDR3 sequences, 35% to 50% being singletons. These receptors have no known antigen. Sample: cultured PBMCs, taken from culture after CMV antigen stimulation. The source of these receptors is a human donor in good health (CMV status not recorded). Some clones in this sample may be carry-over from other donors' samples. Both conserved end residues are part of each CDR3. The D gene is left open where the match is weak. The size field is filled for only some rows; it gives once, few, many or a size class.

clone_size	v_call	d_call	j_call	cdr3_nt	cdr3_aa
NA	TRBV4-1	TRBD2	TRBJ2-1	TGCGCCAGCAGCCCCAGACTAGCGGGTTATTACAATGAGCAGTTCTTC	CASSPRLAGYYNEQFF
NA	TRBV7-2	NA	TRBJ2-1	TGTGCCAGCAGCTCCCCTGTCCGGGCCTACAATGAGCAGTTCTTC	CASSSPVRAYNEQFF
NA	TRBV4-3	NA	TRBJ2-5	TGCGCCAGCAGCCAAGAGACAGCCCAAGAGACCCAGTACTTC	CASSQETAQETQYF
few	TRBV5-5	NA	TRBJ2-3	TGTGCCAGCAGCTGGGCGTCCCAGGGGTCAGATACGCAGTATTTT	CASSWASQGSDTQYF
NA	TRBV30	NA	TRBJ1-5	TGTGCCTGGAGTGAGGGCGGCAGAGGATGGCCCCAGCATTTT	CAWSEGGRGWPQHF
NA	TRBV18	NA	TRBJ2-5	TGTGCCAGCTCTCCGGGACGAGAAACGGAGACCCAGTACTTC	CASSPGRETETQYF
once	TRBV12-3/TRBV12-4	TRBD2	TRBJ2-1	TGTGCCAGCAGGTCTAGCGGGGGGGCGAATGAGCAGTTCTTC	CASRSSGGANEQFF
few	TRBV6-2/TRBV6-3	TRBD2	TRBJ2-4	TGTGCCAGCAGTTACCTCCTAAGCGGGAGGGCCAAAAACATTCAGTACTTC	CASSYLLSGRAKNIQYF
few	TRBV7-2	NA	TRBJ1-2	TGTGCCAGCAGCTTAGTGAGCCGGGGTATTGATGGCTACACCTTC	CASSLVSRGIDGYTF
few	TRBV7-2	NA	TRBJ2-7	TGTGCCAGCAGCTTATCCCCCGGGTCCTACGAGCAGTACTTC	CASSLSPGSYEQYF